This T cell receptor (beta chain) was profiled in a study of T-cell reconstitution after alpha-beta-depleted transplantation in children. V gave up 4 bases and J gave up 6 bases; unmatched junction bases: 7. The CDR3 contains 14 residues. The germline gives CDR1 SGHRS, CDR2 YFSETQ. This clonotype was detected many times. Construction of the TCRbeta library involved unique molecular identifiers. MiXCR, applied by TCRdb to the PCR reads, yields one record per CDR3 protein. The sample yields 480,000 or so distinct CDR3 sequences, about 11% seen once. The chain is built from TRBV5-1 and TRBJ2-3; 8 bases agree with TRBD2. The material sequenced was PBMCs, taken before TCRalphabeta/CD19-depleted stem cell transplant. The source is a child aged 2 to 9 with inherited bone marrow failure, due to receive a stem cell transplant. The CDR3 here is CASSPTGGGDTQYF. The CDR3 region has the DNA TGCGCCAGCAGCCCCACGGGAGGGGGGGATACGCAGTATTTT.